The 3 T cell receptor beta chains reported below all come from one sample, sequenced in a study of Ad26.COV2.S vaccination and SARS-CoV-2 variants. This table comes from immunoSEQ multiplex PCR, and its TCRdb copy is limited to in-frame clones, with some not included. The table lists about 480,000 clones, about 83% of them singletons. Regarding treatment: roughly 20 received Ad26.COV2.S at low or high dose, single or two shots; about five received placebo; per-sample allocation not given. All samples were drawn on day 63, counting from the first vaccine or placebo injection. Sequencing used peripheral blood, obtained in a trial of Ad26.COV2.S vaccine versus placebo. The receptors come from a person between 18 and 60 years old who received the Ad26.COV2.S COVID-19 vaccine or a placebo.

The rearrangement uses TRBV5-6 and TRBJ2-1; a possible D gene is TRBD2 (6 bases). CDR1 is SGHDT, CDR2 YYEEEE, per germline. V was trimmed by 1 base and J by 4 bases, leaving 12 bases between them. The CDR3 contains 15 residues. The CDR3 bases are TGTGCCAGCAGCTTGCGGAGGGCCGTTTACAATGAGCAGTTCTTC. Its protein is CASSLRRAVYNEQFF.

This chain connects TRBV14 to TRBJ2-7; TRBD2 matches at 8 bases. The germline V gene has CDR1 SGHDN and CDR2 FVKESK. The junction had 3 bases not matched to a gene; V was cut back by 1 base and J by 1 base. The CDR3 is 15 amino acids. The CDR3 protein is CASSQVAGGSYEQYF. The CDR3 bases are TGTGCCAGCAGCCAAGTTGCGGGAGGTTCCTACGAGCAGTACTTC.

The CDR3 DNA sequence: TGTGCCAGCGCAGCGGGAGGGGAGGTTGAGCAGTTCTTC. Amino acids: CASAAGGEVEQFF. The chain combines TRBV25-1 with TRBJ2-1; 10 bases fit TRBD2. CDR3 length equals 13 residues. Germline-derived CDR1 and CDR2 are MGHDK and SYGVNS. V shed 8 bases, J shed 9 bases, and the junction held 7 bases outside the gene matches.